A single sample gave rise to the 30 T cell receptor beta chains below, sequenced in a study of shared clonotypes between healthy human individuals. Produced via immunoSEQ multiplex PCR; TCRdb's table is partial and in-frame only. The sample lists about 490,000 clones, approximately 80% occurring once. The sample was PBMCs. Receptors were obtained from a woman aged 35 to 49 in good health. Some clones in this sample may be carry-over from other donors' samples.

This clone came up a few times. The V gene is TRBV2, the J gene TRBJ2-7, with D unclear. This CDR3 region has 12 residues. The germline gives CDR1 SNHLY, CDR2 FYNNEI. Trimming cost V 4 bases and J 4 bases, with 8 bases left between them. The CDR3 DNA sequence: TGTGCCAGCAGTGTGGTAGCATACGAGCAGTACTTC. Translated, it gives CASSVVAYEQYF. Full variable domain (remainder filled in from reference TRBV2 and TRBJ2-7): EPEVTQTPSHQVTQMGQEVILRCVPISNHLYFYWYRQILGQKVEFLVSFYNNEISEKSEIFDDQFSVERPDGSNFTLKIRSTKLEDSAMYFCASSVVAYEQYFGPGTRLTVT.

The chain carries TRBV30 and TRBJ2-7, with a tentative D call TRBD2 (5 bases). The germline gives CDR1 GTSNPN, CDR2 SVGIG (reference sequence). This CDR3 is built from 11 residues. Between the trimmed V and J ends, which lost 8 bases and 4 bases, there was a span of 12 bases. This chain's CDR3 is CALGELYEQYF. Written as DNA, the CDR3 is TGTGCCCTCGGGGAGCTATACGAGCAGTACTTC. Complete variable domain (other parts from reference TRBV30 and TRBJ2-7): SQTIHQWPATLVQPVGSPLSLECTVEGTSNPNLYWYRQAAGRGLQLLFYSVGIGQISSEVPQNLSASRPQDRQFILSSKKLLLSDSGFYLCALGELYEQYFGPGTRLTVT.

J is TRBJ2-5 and V is TRBV28; D possibly matches TRBD1 or TRBD2 (5 bases each). The DNA end is a closer match to TRBJ2-7, so the J assignment may be wrong. The germline CDR1 and CDR2 sequences are MDHEN and SYDVKM. This CDR3 spans 14 amino acids. The CDR3 here is CASSSPGARYEQYF. The DNA of the CDR3 is TGTGCCAGCAGTTCCCCCGGGGCTAGATACGAGCAGTACTTC.

The V call is TRBV15, the J call TRBJ2-3; 8 bases fit TRBD2. The CDR3 runs to 18 residues. CDR1 and CDR2 from the germline V gene are LNHNV and YYDKDF (reference sequence). V shed 0 bases and J 2 bases; nucleotides not matched to a gene: 10. The CDR3 sequence is CATSRDSLSGGTTDTQYF. The DNA for the CDR3 is TGTGCCACCAGCAGAGACTCACTTTCGGGAGGGACCACAGATACGCAGTATTTT. Full variable domain (remainder filled in from reference TRBV15 and TRBJ2-3): DAMVIQNPRYQVTQFGKPVTLSCSQTLNHNVMYWYQQKSSQAPKLLFHYYDKDFNNEADTPDNFQSRRPNTSFCFLDIRSPGLGDTAMYLCATSRDSLSGGTTDTQYFGPGTRLTVL.

This chain uses TRBV11-2 with TRBJ1-3; D is unclear. Germline lookup yields CDR1 SGHAT and CDR2 FQNNGV. CDR3 length: 14 residues. Deletions cut 6 bases from V and 0 bases from J, with 9 bases between. The DNA for the CDR3 is TGTGCCAGCAGAGAGGAGGGCTCTGGAAACACCATATATTTT. This codes for CASREEGSGNTIYF.

This clone has a handful of counts. The genes are TRBV6-6 and TRBJ1-1, with D hard to call. From germline, CDR1 is MNHNY and CDR2 SVGAGI (reference sequence). The CDR3 totals 13 residues. V lost 6 bases, J lost 0 bases, and 8 bases lay in between. The CDR3: CASSRIMNTEAFF. The CDR3 DNA sequence: TGTGCCAGCAGCCGTATCATGAACACTGAAGCTTTCTTT.

The table lists this clone with a few counts. J is TRBJ2-5 and V is TRBV6-6; no clear D. The CDR3 is made up of 14 amino acids. Germline V gives CDR1 MNHNY, CDR2 SVGAGI (reference sequence). The V and J ends lost 2 bases and 3 bases respectively, with 10 bases between them. The CDR3 region has the DNA TGTGCCAGCAGTTACCCACAGACGAAAGAGACCCAGTACTTC. Residues: CASSYPQTKETQYF.

This chain joins TRBV14 and TRBJ2-7; weak D call: TRBD1 (6 bases). V was shortened by 4 bases and J by 0 bases, with 19 bases between the two germline ends. Germline V CDR1 and CDR2: SGHDN, FVKESK. The length of the CDR3 is 17 residues. The CDR3 DNA is TGTGCCAGCAGCCCAAGAATACAGGGAAGGGGCTCCTACGAGCAGTACTTC. This codes for CASSPRIQGRGSYEQYF.

This clone was detected only a few times. The chain employs TRBV9 and TRBJ1-2; D is unclear. With 5 bases removed from V and 0 bases from J, the gap between germline ends came to 11 bases. Germline V gene lookup returns CDR1 SGDLS and CDR2 YYNGEE. The CDR3 totals 14 residues. Here the CDR3 reads CASSETDANYGYTF. The CDR3 DNA is TGTGCCAGCAGTGAGACCGATGCTAACTATGGCTACACCTTC.

On this clone itself: This sample includes further DNA sequences coding for the same CDR3. This chain links TRBV18 with TRBJ2-7; D not resolved. CDR3 length: 13 residues. Trimming shortened V by 0 bases and J by 1 base, and 4 bases separated the two germline ends. The germline V gene has CDR1 KGHSH and CDR2 LQKENI. CDR3 amino acids: CASSPPASYEQYF. The DNA of the CDR3 is TGTGCCAGCTCACCACCAGCATCCTACGAGCAGTACTTC.

The V call is TRBV25-1, the J call TRBJ2-7, with 9 bases that match TRBD2. This CDR3 is built from 16 residues. Unmatched junction bases numbered 7, after V lost 3 bases and J lost 1 base. Germline lookup yields CDR1 MGHDK and CDR2 SYGVNS. The DNA of the CDR3 is TGTGCCAGCAGTGACAAGGGTAGCGGGAGTTCCTACGAGCAGTACTTC. Its translation is CASSDKGSGSSYEQYF.

The gene calls are TRBV2 and TRBJ1-1; TRBD1 aligns across 9 bases. Losses at the gene ends were 6 bases for V and 5 bases for J; bases not matched to a gene: 7. The CDR3 spans 14 residues. Germline assignment: CDR1 SNHLY and CDR2 FYNNEI. CDR3 loop: CASRPGTGTTEAFF. In nucleotides, the CDR3 is TGTGCCAGCAGGCCCGGGACAGGGACAACTGAAGCTTTCTTT.

This clone was seen more than once but under ten times. The rearrangement links TRBV15 to TRBJ1-2; D call uncertain. CDR3 length equals 12 residues. Trimming stripped 0 bases from V and 4 bases from J, with 3 bases between. Germline-derived CDR1 and CDR2 are LNHNV and YYDKDF (reference sequence). Here the CDR3 DNA reads TGTGCCACCAGCAGAGAGCTCTATGGCTACACCTTC. Translating it yields CATSRELYGYTF.

V and J are TRBV2 and TRBJ2-5; D unresolved. Germline CDR1 is SNHLY and CDR2 is FYNNEI. Trimming removed 3 bases from V and 2 bases from J, with 7 bases in between. The CDR3 is 13 amino acids. The CDR3 loop reads CASSELQQETQYF. The CDR3 DNA sequence: TGTGCCAGCAGTGAGCTCCAGCAAGAGACCCAGTACTTC.

The chain links TRBV30 to TRBJ2-7; 8 nucleotides line up with TRBD1. Trimming removed 2 bases from V and 2 bases from J; junction bases left unmatched: 5. CDR1 is GTSNPN and CDR2 is SVGIG in the germline V gene (reference sequence). The CDR3 contains 14 residues. As DNA, the CDR3 is TGTGCCTGGAGTAAAGGGACAGGTGCCTACGAGCAGTACTTC. Its protein product is CAWSKGTGAYEQYF.

The rearrangement uses TRBV11-1 and TRBJ2-5; TRBD1 matches 8 bases. The junction had 9 bases not matched to a gene; V was cut back by 7 bases and J by 2 bases. Per the germline V gene, CDR1 is SGHAT and CDR2 is FQDESV (reference sequence). The CDR3 has 15 amino acids. CDR3 DNA: TGTGCCAGCACCGTGGACAGGGCGGGACAAGAGACCCAGTACTTC. This encodes CASTVDRAGQETQYF.

To note about this clone: This clone may be a read error of a much larger clone one base away. This same CDR3 is encoded by further DNA sequences in the sample. This rearrangement joins TRBV5-5 to TRBJ1-2; 7 positions match TRBD1. J gave up 6 bases and V 4 bases, and 9 bases lay outside the gene matches. The CDR3 length is 14 residues. Germline CDR1 SGHKS, CDR2 YYEKEE (reference sequence). The CDR3 sequence: CASSPGRGLHGYTF. The CDR3 bases are TGTGCCAGCAGCCCTGGGAGGGGGCTACATGGCTACACCTTC. The full variable domain, its missing parts supplied by reference TRBV5-5 and TRBJ1-2, is DAGVTQSPTHLIKTRGQQVTLRCSPISGHKSVSWYQQVLGQGPQFIFQYYEKEERGRGNFPDRFSARQFPNYSSELNVNALLLGDSALYLCASSPGRGLHGYTFGSGTRLTVV.

The chain carries TRBV15 and TRBJ1-5; possible D gene TRBD1, 6 bases. Germline assignment: CDR1 LNHNV and CDR2 YYDKDF (reference sequence). This CDR3 has 15 residues. The V gene lost 5 bases and the J gene lost 7 bases, with 18 bases spanning the gap. CDR3 DNA: TGTGCCACCAGCGGCTTCCCCAGGGGCCGGCAGCCCCAGCATTTT. Its protein is CATSGFPRGRQPQHF.

The rearrangement uses TRBV5-1 and TRBJ2-3; 7 bases map to TRBD1. Germline-derived CDR1 and CDR2 are SGHRS and YFSETQ. After removal of 7 bases from V and 2 bases from J, the junction contained 10 bases not matched to a gene. This CDR3 has 15 residues. The CDR3 nucleotides are TGCGCCAGCCTCCGAGATGGGACAGTCACAGATACGCAGTATTTT. The encoded protein is CASLRDGTVTDTQYF.

Remarks on this clone: This clone may be a read error of a much larger clone one base away. The same CDR3 arises from other DNA sequences in this sample as well. The chain combines TRBV5-4 with TRBJ1-1, with TRBD1 as a possible D gene (6 bases). Trimming pared 4 bases from V and 8 bases from J, leaving 15 bases between. Germline V gene sequence: CDR1 SGHNT, CDR2 YYREEE (reference sequence). This CDR3 comprises 13 residues. CDR3 sequence reads: CASSHDRNIEAFF. In DNA form, the CDR3 reads TGTGCCAGCAGCCATGACAGGAATATCGAAGCTTTCTTT.

The rearrangement joins TRBV28 to TRBJ2-7; 10 positions match TRBD1. Trimming removed 5 bases from V and 3 bases from J; junction bases left unmatched: 7. CDR1 is MDHEN and CDR2 is SYDVKM in the germline V gene. This CDR3 contains 15 residues. The CDR3 coding sequence is TGTGCCAGCAGTCCCCCCGGGACAGGGGTCTACGAGCAGTACTTC. Translated: CASSPPGTGVYEQYF.

CDR3 nucleotides: TGTGCCAGCAGTGTGACAGGCGAACTCTCCTCTAACTATGGCTACACCTTC. Its protein product is CASSVTGELSSNYGYTF. The chain has TRBV2 and TRBJ1-2, with a possible D match to TRBD1 (6 bases). The germline V gene encodes CDR1 SNHLY and CDR2 FYNNEI. The CDR3 loop spans 17 amino acids. V dropped 4 bases and J dropped 0 bases, with 18 bases sitting between them.

CDR3 region: CASSPGTSSGELFF. The CDR3 nucleotides are TGTGCCAGTAGTCCAGGGACTAGCAGCGGGGAGCTGTTTTTT. This sequence joins TRBV19 and TRBJ2-2; 9 bases map to TRBD2. Germline V gene data show CDR1 as LNHDA and CDR2 as SQIVND (reference sequence). The V segment lost 5 bases and the J segment 7 bases; nucleotides outside the gene matches: 5. The CDR3 is made up of 14 amino acids.

This clone was seen a handful of times. This chain connects TRBV5-1 to TRBJ2-7; TRBD2 matches 10 bases. Germline trimming cut 4 bases from V and 1 base from J; bases unmatched to any gene: 8. The CDR3 runs 16 residues. Per the germline V gene, CDR1 is SGHRS and CDR2 is YFSETQ. The CDR3 sequence is CASSPGTSVRSYEQYF. The CDR3 region has the DNA TGCGCCAGCAGCCCTGGGACTAGCGTCAGATCCTACGAGCAGTACTTC.

This clone was seen ten or more times. Other DNA sequences in the same sample also yield this CDR3. This chain joins TRBV6-1 and TRBJ2-7, with D unclear. The CDR3 sequence is 13 residues long. CDR1 MNHNS and CDR2 SASEGT come from the germline V gene. The germline V and J ends were trimmed by 3 bases and 0 bases, with 6 bases remaining between them. The chain's CDR3 is CASSDYSSYEQYF. CDR3 DNA sequence: TGTGCCAGCAGTGACTACAGCTCCTACGAGCAGTACTTC.

As to this clone: A much larger clone lies a single base off, so this may be a read error. The rearrangement links TRBV6-6 to TRBJ2-7; 7 positions match TRBD1. CDR1 is MNHNY and CDR2 is SVGAGI in the germline V gene (reference sequence). The CDR3 is made up of 14 amino acids. DNA for the CDR3: TGTGCCAGCAGTTCACAGGGGAGCTCCTACGGGCAGTACTTC. It translates to CASSSQGSSYGQYF.

The chain employs TRBV2 and TRBJ2-6; unclear D gene. The CDR3 has 16 amino acids. Germline loops: CDR1 SNHLY, CDR2 FYNNEI. V dropped 2 bases and J dropped 0 bases, with 8 bases sitting between them. The chain's CDR3 is CASSELGGSGANVLTF. The CDR3 coding sequence is TGTGCCAGCAGTGAATTAGGCGGCTCTGGGGCCAACGTCCTGACTTTC.

This chain joins TRBV19 and TRBJ1-1, with 7 positions matching TRBD1. This CDR3 has 13 amino acids. J gave up 4 bases and V 8 bases, and 7 bases lay outside the gene matches. Germline loops: CDR1 LNHDA, CDR2 SQIVND (reference sequence). CDR3 in amino acids: CASGTGVVTEAFF. CDR3 coding DNA: TGTGCCAGTGGTACAGGGGTCGTCACTGAAGCTTTCTTT.

The chain recombines TRBV4-3 with TRBJ2-1; 9 bases line up with TRBD1. Per germline, CDR1 LGHNA and CDR2 YSLEER. V trimming: 2 bases; J trimming: 4 bases; junction bases outside the gene matches: 6. This CDR3 contains 16 residues. DNA of the CDR3: TGCGCCAGCAGCCAAACAGGGGGCACACGGTACAATGAGCAGTTCTTC. Protein sequence: CASSQTGGTRYNEQFF.

This chain uses TRBV28 with TRBJ2-2; 9 bases fit TRBD1. CDR3 length: 15 residues. Germline V lookup: CDR1 MDHEN, CDR2 SYDVKM. The ends lost 5 bases at V and 6 bases at J; junction bases unmatched: 7. The CDR3 DNA reads as TGTGCCAGCAGTGGACCGGGACAGGGTGCCGGGGAGCTGTTTTTT. Translating it yields CASSGPGQGAGELFF. Based on the CDR3 plus reference TRBV28 and TRBJ2-2, the full variable domain is DVKVTQSSRYLVKRTGEKVFLECVQDMDHENMFWYRQDPGLGLRLIYFSYDVKMKEKGDIPEGYSVSREKKERFSLILESASTNQTSMYLCASSGPGQGAGELFFGEGSRLTVL.